This record concerns one T cell receptor beta chain sequence. TCRdb's table, derived via immunoSEQ multiplex PCR, lists solely in-frame clones and lacks some. The sample gives 85,000 to 130,000 clones, just under 95% of which show up once; around 1.5% is in the top ten. This sample is part of a study of T cell changes during pregnancy in multiple sclerosis. This CDR3 has 16 amino acids. V trimming: 0 bases; J trimming: 0 bases; junction bases outside the gene matches: 5. Per the germline V gene, CDR1 is SGHRS and CDR2 is YFSETQ. This receptor was obtained from a female donor with multiple sclerosis, enrolled in a pregnancy study. J is TRBJ1-1 and V is TRBV5-1; TRBD1 agrees at 7 bases. Sample: peripheral blood, taken after pregnancy. The CDR3 DNA is TGCGCCAGCAGCTTGGGCCCGGGACAGATGAACACTGAAGCTTTCTTT. Translation gives CASSLGPGQMNTEAFF.